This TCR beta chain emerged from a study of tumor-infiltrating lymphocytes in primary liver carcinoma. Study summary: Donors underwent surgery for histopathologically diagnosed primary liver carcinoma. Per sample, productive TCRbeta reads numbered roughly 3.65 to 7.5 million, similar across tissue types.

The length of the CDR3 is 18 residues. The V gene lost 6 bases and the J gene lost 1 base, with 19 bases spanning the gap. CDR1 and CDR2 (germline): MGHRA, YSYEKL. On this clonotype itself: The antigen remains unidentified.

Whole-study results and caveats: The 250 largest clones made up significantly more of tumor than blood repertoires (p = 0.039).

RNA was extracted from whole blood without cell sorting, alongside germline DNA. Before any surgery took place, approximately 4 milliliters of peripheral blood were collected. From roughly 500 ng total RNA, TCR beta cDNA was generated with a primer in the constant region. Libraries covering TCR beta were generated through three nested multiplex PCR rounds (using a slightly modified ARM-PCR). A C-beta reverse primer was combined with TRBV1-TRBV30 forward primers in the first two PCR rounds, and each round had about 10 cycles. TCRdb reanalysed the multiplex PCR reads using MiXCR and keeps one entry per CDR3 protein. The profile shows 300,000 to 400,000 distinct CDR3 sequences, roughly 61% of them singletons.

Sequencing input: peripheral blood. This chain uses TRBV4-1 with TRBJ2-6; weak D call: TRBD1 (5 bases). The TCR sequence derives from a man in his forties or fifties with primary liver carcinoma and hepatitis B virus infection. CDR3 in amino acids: CASSPGIIELSGANVLTF. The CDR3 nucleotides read TGCGCCAGCAGTCCAGGGATCATCGAACTGTCTGGGGCCAACGTCCTGACTTTC.